The clone carrying this T cell receptor beta chain was picked up many times. This entry is derived from a study of T-cell reconstitution after alpha-beta-depleted transplantation in children. J lost 4 bases, V lost 4 bases, and 8 bases had no gene match. This CDR3 spans 15 amino acids. Germline CDR1 and CDR2: SGHRS and YFSETQ. A library of TCRbeta sequences, prepared with unique molecular identifiers, was generated. One entry per CDR3 protein, called by TCRdb with MiXCR from the PCR reads. The sample yields fewer than 200,000 distinct CDR3 sequences, roughly 7.5% seen once. The input for sequencing was PBMCs from the stem cell graft donor, taken from the stem cell graft. The chain employs TRBV5-1 and TRBJ1-1; 9 nucleotides agree with TRBD1. The clonotype originates from a human donor who donated a stem cell graft to a child with Wiskott-Aldrich syndrome. CDR3 in DNA: TGCGCCAGCAGCGCCGGGACAGGGTTCGGCACTGAAGCTTTCTTT. Its translation is CASSAGTGFGTEAFF.